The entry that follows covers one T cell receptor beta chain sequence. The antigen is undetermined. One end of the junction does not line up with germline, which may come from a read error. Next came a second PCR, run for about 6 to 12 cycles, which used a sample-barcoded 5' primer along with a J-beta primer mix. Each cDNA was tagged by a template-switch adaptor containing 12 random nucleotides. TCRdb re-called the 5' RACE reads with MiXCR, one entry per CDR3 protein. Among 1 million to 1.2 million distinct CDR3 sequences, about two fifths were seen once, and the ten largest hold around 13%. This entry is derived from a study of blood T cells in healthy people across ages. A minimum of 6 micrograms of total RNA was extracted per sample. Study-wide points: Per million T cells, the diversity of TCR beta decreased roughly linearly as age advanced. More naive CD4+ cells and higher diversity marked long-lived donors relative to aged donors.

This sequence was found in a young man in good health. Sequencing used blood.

The CDR3 DNA follows: TGTGCCAGCAGTCTAGCGGGGTTCTATACGCAGTATTTT. It yields the protein CASSLAGFYTQYF. The chain has TRBV12-3 or TRBV12-4 and TRBJ2-3, with 9 nucleotides matching TRBD2. CDR3 length: 13 amino acids.